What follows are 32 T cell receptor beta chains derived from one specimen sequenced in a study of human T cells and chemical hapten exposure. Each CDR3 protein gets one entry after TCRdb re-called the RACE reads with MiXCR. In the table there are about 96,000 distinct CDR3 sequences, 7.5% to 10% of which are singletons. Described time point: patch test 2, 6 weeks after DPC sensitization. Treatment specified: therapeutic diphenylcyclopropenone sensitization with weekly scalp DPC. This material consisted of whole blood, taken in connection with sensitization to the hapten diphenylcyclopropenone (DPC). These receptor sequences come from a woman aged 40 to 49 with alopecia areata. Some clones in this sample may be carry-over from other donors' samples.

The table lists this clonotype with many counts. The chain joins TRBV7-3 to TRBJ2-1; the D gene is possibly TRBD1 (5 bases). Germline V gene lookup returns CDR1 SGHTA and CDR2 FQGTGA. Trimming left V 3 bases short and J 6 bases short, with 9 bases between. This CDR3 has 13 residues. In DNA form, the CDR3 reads TGTGCCAGCAGCTTTAGGGGTACCAATGAGCAGTTCTTC. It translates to CASSFRGTNEQFF.

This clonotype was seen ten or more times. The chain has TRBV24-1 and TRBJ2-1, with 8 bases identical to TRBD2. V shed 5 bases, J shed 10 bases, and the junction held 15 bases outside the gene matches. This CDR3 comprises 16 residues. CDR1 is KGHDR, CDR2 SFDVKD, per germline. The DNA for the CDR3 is TGTGCCACCAGTGTGGGTTTTGCCGGGAGGGCCGAAGAGCAGTTCTTC. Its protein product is CATSVGFAGRAEEQFF.

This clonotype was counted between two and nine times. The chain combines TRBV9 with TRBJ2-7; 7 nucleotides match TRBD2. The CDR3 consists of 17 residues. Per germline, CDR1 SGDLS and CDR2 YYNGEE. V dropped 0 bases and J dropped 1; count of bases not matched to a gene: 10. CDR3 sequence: CASSVGPLGGGSYEQYF. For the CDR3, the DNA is TGTGCCAGCAGCGTAGGCCCTTTGGGCGGGGGTTCCTACGAGCAGTACTTC.

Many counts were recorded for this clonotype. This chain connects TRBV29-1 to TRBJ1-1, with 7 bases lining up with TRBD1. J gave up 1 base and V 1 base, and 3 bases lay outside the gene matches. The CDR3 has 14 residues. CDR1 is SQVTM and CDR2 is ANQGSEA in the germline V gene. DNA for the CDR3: TGCAGCGTTGAAGGGGACAGAGCGAACACTGAAGCTTTCTTT. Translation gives CSVEGDRANTEAFF.

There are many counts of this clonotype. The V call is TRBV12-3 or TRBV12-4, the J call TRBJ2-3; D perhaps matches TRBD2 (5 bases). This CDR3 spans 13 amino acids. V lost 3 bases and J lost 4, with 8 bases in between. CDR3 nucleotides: TGTGCCAGCAGTTTTTCCGGGGCAGATACGCAGTATTTT. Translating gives CASSFSGADTQYF.

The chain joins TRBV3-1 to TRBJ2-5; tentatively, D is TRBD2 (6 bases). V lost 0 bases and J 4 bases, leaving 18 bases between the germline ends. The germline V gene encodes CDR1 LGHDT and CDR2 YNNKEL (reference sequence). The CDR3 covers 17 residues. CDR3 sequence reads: CASSQESTTRSRETQYF. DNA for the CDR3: TGTGCCAGCAGCCAAGAATCTACGACTAGGAGTCGAGAGACCCAGTACTTC.

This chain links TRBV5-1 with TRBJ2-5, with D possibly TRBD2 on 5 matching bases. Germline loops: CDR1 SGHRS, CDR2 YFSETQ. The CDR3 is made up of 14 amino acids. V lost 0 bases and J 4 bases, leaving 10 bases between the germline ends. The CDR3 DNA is TGCGCCAGCAGCTTGGATGGGAGAGTAGAGACCCAGTACTTC. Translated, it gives CASSLDGRVETQYF.

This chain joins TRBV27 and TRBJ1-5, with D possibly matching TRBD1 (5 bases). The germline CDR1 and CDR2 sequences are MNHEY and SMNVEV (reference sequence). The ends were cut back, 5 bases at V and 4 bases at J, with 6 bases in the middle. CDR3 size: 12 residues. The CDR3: CASSGGNQPQHF. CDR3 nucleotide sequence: TGTGCCAGCAGTGGGGGTAATCAGCCCCAGCATTTT.

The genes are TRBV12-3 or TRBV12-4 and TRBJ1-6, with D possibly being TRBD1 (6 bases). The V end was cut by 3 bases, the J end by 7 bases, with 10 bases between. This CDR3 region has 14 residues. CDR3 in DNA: TGTGCCAGCAGTTTGAGCAGGGGCAATTCACCCCTCCACTTT. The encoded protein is CASSLSRGNSPLHF.

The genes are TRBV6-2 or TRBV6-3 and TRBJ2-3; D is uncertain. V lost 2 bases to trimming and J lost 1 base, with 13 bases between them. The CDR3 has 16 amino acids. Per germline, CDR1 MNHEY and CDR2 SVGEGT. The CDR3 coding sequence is TGTGCCAGCAGTTACGGGCTCGGGCAAGGCACAGATACGCAGTATTTT. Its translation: CASSYGLGQGTDTQYF.

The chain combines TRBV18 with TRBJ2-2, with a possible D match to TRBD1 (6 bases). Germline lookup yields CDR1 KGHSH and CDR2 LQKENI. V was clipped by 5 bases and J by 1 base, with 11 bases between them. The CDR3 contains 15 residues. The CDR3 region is CASSTGTKNTGELFF. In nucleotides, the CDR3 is TGTGCCAGCTCAACCGGGACAAAGAACACCGGGGAGCTGTTTTTT.

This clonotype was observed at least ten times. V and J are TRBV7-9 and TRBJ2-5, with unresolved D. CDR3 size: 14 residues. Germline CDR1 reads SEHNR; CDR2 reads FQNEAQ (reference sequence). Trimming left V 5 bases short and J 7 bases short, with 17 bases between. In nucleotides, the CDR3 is TGTGCCAGCAGCCTCATTCGACGCGACGCGACCCAGTACTTC. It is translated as CASSLIRRDATQYF.

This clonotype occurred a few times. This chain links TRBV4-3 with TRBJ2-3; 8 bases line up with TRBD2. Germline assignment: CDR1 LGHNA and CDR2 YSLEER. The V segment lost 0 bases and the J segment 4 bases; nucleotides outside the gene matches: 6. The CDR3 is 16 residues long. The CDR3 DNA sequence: TGCGCCAGCAGCCAAGATCGACCGGGACTAGCAGATACGCAGTATTTT. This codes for CASSQDRPGLADTQYF.

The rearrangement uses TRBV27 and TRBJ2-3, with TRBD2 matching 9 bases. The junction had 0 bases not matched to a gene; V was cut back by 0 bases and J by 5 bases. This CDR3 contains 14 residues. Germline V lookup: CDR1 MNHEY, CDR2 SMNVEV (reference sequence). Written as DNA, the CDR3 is TGTGCCAGCAGTTTATCAGCGGGGGGAGATACGCAGTATTTT. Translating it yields CASSLSAGGDTQYF.

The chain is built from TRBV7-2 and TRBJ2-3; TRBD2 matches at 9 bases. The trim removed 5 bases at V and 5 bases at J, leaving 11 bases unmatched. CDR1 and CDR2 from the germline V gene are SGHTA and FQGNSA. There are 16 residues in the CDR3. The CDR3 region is CASSPVAGVAKDTQYF. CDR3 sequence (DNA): TGTGCCAGCAGCCCCGTAGCGGGAGTAGCGAAAGATACGCAGTATTTT. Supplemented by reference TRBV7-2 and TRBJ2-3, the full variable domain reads GAGVSQSPSNKVTEKGKDVELRCDPISGHTALYWYRQSLGQGLEFLIYFQGNSAPDKSGLPSDRFSAERTGGSVSTLTIQRTQQEDSAVYLCASSPVAGVAKDTQYFGPGTRLTVL.

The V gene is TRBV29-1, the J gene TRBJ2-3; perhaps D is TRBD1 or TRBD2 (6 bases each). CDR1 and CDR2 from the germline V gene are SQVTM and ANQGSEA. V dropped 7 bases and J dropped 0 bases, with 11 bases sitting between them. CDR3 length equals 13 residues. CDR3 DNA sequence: TGCAGCGAGAGGAGGGGGAGCACAGATACGCAGTATTTT. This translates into CSERRGSTDTQYF.

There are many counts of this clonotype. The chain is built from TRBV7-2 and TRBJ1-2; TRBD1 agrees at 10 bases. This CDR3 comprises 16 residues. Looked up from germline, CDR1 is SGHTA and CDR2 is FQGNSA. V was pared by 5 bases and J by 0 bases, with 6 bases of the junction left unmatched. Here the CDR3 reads CASSLGTGVSNYGYTF. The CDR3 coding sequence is TGTGCCAGCAGCCTAGGGACAGGGGTATCTAACTATGGCTACACCTTC.

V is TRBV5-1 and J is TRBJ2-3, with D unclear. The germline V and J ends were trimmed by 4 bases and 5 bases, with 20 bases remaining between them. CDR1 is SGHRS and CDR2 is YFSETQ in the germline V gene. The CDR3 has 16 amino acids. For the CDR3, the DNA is TGCGCCAGCAGCCCCCGCGGACGCACGGAACTAGATACGCAGTATTTT. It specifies CASSPRGRTELDTQYF.

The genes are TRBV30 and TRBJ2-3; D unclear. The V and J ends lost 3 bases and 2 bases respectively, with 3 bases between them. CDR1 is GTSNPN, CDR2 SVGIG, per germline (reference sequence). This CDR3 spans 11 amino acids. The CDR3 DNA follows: TGTGCCTGGAGCCCCACAGATACGCAGTATTTT. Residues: CAWSPTDTQYF.

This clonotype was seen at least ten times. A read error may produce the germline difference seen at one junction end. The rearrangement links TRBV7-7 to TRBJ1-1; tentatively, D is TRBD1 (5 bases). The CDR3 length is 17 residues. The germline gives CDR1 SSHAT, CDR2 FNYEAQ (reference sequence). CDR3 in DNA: TGTGCTAGCAGCTTAGCCATAGGGGCGCCAGATTACACTGAAGCTTTCTTT. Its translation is CASSLAIGAPDYTEAFF.

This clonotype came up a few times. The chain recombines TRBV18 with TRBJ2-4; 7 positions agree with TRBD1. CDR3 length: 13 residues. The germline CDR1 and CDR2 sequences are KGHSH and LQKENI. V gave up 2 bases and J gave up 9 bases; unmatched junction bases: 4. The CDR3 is CASSPDRESIQYF. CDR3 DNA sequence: TGTGCCAGCTCACCAGACAGGGAAAGCATTCAGTACTTC.

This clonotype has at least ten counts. The CDR3, as DNA: TGTGCCACCAGTGATCACCTAGGGACTAGCGGGAGGGTTGAGCAGTTCTTC. Protein: CATSDHLGTSGRVEQFF. The chain has TRBV24-1 and TRBJ2-1; 16 bases are a match to TRBD2. Losses at the gene ends were 3 bases for V and 9 bases for J; bases not matched to a gene: 7. The CDR3 sequence is 17 residues long. The germline V gene has CDR1 KGHDR and CDR2 SFDVKD.

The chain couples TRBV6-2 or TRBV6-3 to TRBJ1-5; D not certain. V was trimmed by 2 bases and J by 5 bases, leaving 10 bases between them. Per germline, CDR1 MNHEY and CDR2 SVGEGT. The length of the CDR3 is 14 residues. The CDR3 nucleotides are TGTGCCAGCAGTTACACCCGGAGATATCAGCCCCAGCATTTT. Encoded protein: CASSYTRRYQPQHF.

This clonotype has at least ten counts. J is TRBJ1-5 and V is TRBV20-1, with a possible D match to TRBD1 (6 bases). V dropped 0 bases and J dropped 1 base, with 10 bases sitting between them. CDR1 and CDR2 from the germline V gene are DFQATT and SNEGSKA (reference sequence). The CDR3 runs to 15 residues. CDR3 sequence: CSARDEGTSNQPQHF. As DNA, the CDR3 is TGCAGTGCTAGAGACGAAGGGACAAGCAATCAGCCCCAGCATTTT.

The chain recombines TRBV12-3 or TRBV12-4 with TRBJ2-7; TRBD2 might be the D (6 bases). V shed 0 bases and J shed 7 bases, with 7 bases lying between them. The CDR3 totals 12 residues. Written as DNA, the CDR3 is TGTGCCAGCAGTTTAGCGGCGGGAGAGCAGTACTTC. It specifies CASSLAAGEQYF.

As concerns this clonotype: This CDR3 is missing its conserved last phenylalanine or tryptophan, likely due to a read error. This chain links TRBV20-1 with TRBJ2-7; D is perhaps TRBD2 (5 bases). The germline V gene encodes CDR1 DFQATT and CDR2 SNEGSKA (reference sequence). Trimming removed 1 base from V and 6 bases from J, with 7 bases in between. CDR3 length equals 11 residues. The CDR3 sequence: CSARAGFEQYI. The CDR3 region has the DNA TGCAGTGCTAGAGCGGGATTCGAGCAGTACATC.

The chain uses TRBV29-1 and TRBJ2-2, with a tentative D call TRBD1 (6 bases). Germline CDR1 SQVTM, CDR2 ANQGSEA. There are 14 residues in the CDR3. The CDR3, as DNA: TGCAGTGCTCGCCTGGACAGCTACACCGGGGAGCTGTTTTTT. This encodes CSARLDSYTGELFF.

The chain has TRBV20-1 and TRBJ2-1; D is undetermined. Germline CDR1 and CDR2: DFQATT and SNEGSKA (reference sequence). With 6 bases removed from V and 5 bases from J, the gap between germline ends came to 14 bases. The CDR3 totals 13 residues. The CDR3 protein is CSAPTYVNNEQFF. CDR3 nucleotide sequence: TGCAGTGCGCCGACTTATGTAAACAATGAGCAGTTCTTC.

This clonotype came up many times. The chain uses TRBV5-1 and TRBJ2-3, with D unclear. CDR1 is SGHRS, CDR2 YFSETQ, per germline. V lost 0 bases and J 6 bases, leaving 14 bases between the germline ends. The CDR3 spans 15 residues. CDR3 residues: CASSLGPGLGDTQYF. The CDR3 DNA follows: TGCGCCAGCAGCTTGGGACCTGGGTTAGGGGATACGCAGTATTTT.

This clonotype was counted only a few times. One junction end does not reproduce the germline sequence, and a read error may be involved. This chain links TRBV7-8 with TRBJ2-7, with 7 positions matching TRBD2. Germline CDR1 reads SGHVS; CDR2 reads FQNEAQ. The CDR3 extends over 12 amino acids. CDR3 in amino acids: CASSLSAGRLSF. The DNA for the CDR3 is TGTGCCAGCAGCTTAAGTGCCGGGAGGCTCTCATTC.

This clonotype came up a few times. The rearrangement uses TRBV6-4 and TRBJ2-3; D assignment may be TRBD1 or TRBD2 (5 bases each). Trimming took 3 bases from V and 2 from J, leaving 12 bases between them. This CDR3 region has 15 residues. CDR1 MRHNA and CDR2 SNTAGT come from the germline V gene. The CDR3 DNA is TGTGCCAGCAGTGAAAGATTGGGACCCACAGATACGCAGTATTTT. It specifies CASSERLGPTDTQYF.

The CDR3 loop reads CASSVAAGVSTDTQYF. In DNA form, the CDR3 reads TGTGCCAGCAGCGTAGCGGCAGGGGTAAGCACAGATACGCAGTATTTT. This chain uses TRBV9 with TRBJ2-3; D might be TRBD1 (6 bases). Germline V gene sequence: CDR1 SGDLS, CDR2 YYNGEE. Trimming stripped 0 bases from V and 0 bases from J, with 11 bases between. The CDR3 spans 16 residues.